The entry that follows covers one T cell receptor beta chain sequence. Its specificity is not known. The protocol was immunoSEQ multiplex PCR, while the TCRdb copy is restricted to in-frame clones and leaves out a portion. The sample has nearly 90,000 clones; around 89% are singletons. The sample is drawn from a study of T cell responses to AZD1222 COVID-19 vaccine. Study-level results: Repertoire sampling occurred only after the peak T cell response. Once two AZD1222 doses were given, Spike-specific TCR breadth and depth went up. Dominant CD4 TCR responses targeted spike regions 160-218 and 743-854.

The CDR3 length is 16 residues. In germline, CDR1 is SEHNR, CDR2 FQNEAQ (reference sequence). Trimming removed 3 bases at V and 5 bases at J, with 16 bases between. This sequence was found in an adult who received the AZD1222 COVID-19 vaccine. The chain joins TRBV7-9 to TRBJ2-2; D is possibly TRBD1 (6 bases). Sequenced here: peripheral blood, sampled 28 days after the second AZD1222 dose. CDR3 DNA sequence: TGTGCCAGCAGCTTGAGGGACACGGCGAGTACCGGGGAGCTGTTTTTT. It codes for CASSLRDTASTGELFF.